The 15 T cell receptor beta chains in this list originate from one sample, sequenced in a study of identical twins. TCRdb reanalysed the 5' RACE reads using MiXCR and keeps one entry per CDR3 protein. Here the sample spans 100,000 to 110,000 distinct CDR3 sequences, under 6.5% being singletons. Sequencing was carried out using memory T cells sorted from blood. The receptors originated from a woman aged 45-65 years in good health.

This clonotype was detected only a few times. A much larger clone differs from this one at a single base, so this may be a read error. The gene calls are TRBV9 and TRBJ2-3; no firm D call. Germline values: CDR1 SGDLS, CDR2 YYNGEE. This CDR3 is 14 amino acids long. CDR3 bases: TGTGCCAACAGCTCAAGTCTTTGGACAGATACGCAGTATTTT. Translation gives CANSSSLWTDTQYF.

This clonotype was seen at least ten times. The V and J genes are TRBV19 and TRBJ1-1; D gene uncertain. The V gene's germline CDR1 is LNHDA and CDR2 SQIVND (reference sequence). The V and J ends lost 5 bases and 0 bases respectively, with 10 bases between them. The CDR3 is 14 residues long. CDR3 in amino acids: CASSVTAMNTEAFF. The CDR3 coding sequence is TGTGCCAGTAGTGTAACAGCCATGAACACTGAAGCTTTCTTT.

This clonotype was detected ten times or more. The chain combines TRBV7-6 with TRBJ2-2; D possibly corresponds to TRBD2 (6 bases). The V gene lost 3 bases and the J gene lost 4 bases, with 12 bases spanning the gap. Germline CDR1 is SGHVS and CDR2 is FNYEAQ. The CDR3 contains 15 residues. The CDR3 nucleotides read TGTGCCAGCAGCTTGGCGGGATCTTCCACCGGGGAGCTGTTTTTT. Translation gives CASSLAGSSTGELFF.

This clonotype was seen ten or more times. V and J are TRBV20-1 and TRBJ2-2; 9 bases agree with TRBD2. Germline CDR1 reads DFQATT; CDR2 reads SNEGSKA (reference sequence). The CDR3 is made up of 14 amino acids. V gave up 5 bases and J gave up 3 bases; unmatched junction bases: 4. CDR3 in DNA: TGCAGTGCTTTAGCGGGAGTCTACACCGGGGAGCTGTTTTTT. It codes for CSALAGVYTGELFF.

This clonotype was recorded at least ten times. V usage is TRBV21-1 and J usage is TRBJ2-3; TRBD2 is taken as the D call from the table, unchecked against the DNA. TRBV21-1 corresponds to a pseudogene. The CDR3 extends over 18 amino acids. The CDR3 loop reads CASSKGAGTSGSTDTQYF. Written as DNA, the CDR3 is TGTGCCAGCAGCAAAGGAGCAGGGACTAGCGGGAGCACAGATACGCAGTATTTT.

Ten or more counts support this clonotype. The V call is TRBV5-1, the J call TRBJ2-2; no definite D call. The CDR3 extends over 14 amino acids. Between the trimmed V and J ends, which lost 4 bases and 0 bases, there was a span of 7 bases. Germline lookup yields CDR1 SGHRS and CDR2 YFSETQ. CDR3 in DNA: TGCGCCAGCAGCACGACATCGAACACCGGGGAGCTGTTTTTT. Its translation: CASSTTSNTGELFF.

This clonotype was observed at least ten times. This chain links TRBV5-1 with TRBJ2-7; 8 nucleotides line up with TRBD2. Per the germline V gene, CDR1 is SGHRS and CDR2 is YFSETQ. This CDR3 is 14 amino acids long. J gave up 6 bases and V 5 bases, and 10 bases lay outside the gene matches. The CDR3: CASRSGSSSGEQYF. The CDR3 DNA reads as TGCGCCAGCAGGAGCGGGAGCTCAAGTGGCGAGCAGTACTTC.

This clonotype came up many times. V gene TRBV7-2 combines with J gene TRBJ2-2, with TRBD2 as a possible D gene (6 bases). The CDR3 extends over 17 amino acids. Germline V gene lookup returns CDR1 SGHTA and CDR2 FQGNSA. Trimming left V 10 bases short and J 0 bases short, with 21 bases between. In nucleotides, the CDR3 is TGTGCCACCTTTGGGGGGAGTTGGGAGCCGAACACCGGGGAGCTGTTTTTT. This codes for CATFGGSWEPNTGELFF.

The gene calls are TRBV12-3 or TRBV12-4 and TRBJ2-1, with 14 bases matching TRBD2. The CDR3 totals 15 residues. V lost 6 bases to trimming and J lost 9 bases; unmatched junction nucleotides: 7. The CDR3 sequence is CASRGLAGAGGEQFF. CDR3 DNA: TGTGCCAGCAGGGGACTAGCGGGAGCCGGGGGTGAGCAGTTCTTC.

This clonotype was seen ten or more times. The V and J genes are TRBV5-1 and TRBJ2-1; possibly TRBD2 for D (6 bases). Looked up from germline, CDR1 is SGHRS and CDR2 is YFSETQ. With 2 bases removed from V and 10 bases from J, the gap between germline ends came to 7 bases. This CDR3 comprises 11 residues. Here the CDR3 reads CASSFGGEQFF. CDR3 bases: TGCGCCAGCAGCTTTGGGGGGGAGCAGTTCTTC. Full variable domain (outside the CDR3, taken from reference TRBV5-1 and TRBJ2-1): KAGVTQTPRYLIKTRGQQVTLSCSPISGHRSVSWYQQTPGQGLQFLFEYFSETQRNKGNFPGRFSGRQFSNSRSEMNVSTLELGDSALYLCASSFGGEQFFGPGTRLTVL.

This clonotype was found many times. The chain joins TRBV12-3 or TRBV12-4 to TRBJ2-7; D is uncertain. V lost 5 bases and J 4 bases, leaving 9 bases between the germline ends. This CDR3 is 12 amino acids long. The CDR3 nucleotides are TGTGCCAGCAGTCCCTCGGCGTACGAGCAGTACTTC. Protein product: CASSPSAYEQYF.

This clonotype was observed many times. The rearrangement uses TRBV6-4 and TRBJ2-1, with 8 bases fitting TRBD2. After removal of 4 bases from V and 1 base from J, the junction contained 6 bases not matched to a gene. The CDR3 contains 16 residues. Looked up from germline, CDR1 is MRHNA and CDR2 is SNTAGT. Here the CDR3 reads CASSVEPSGSYNEQFF. In DNA, the CDR3 is TGTGCCAGCAGTGTCGAACCTAGCGGGTCCTACAATGAGCAGTTCTTC.

This clonotype is categorized as medium-sized. The rearrangement uses TRBV20-1 and TRBJ2-5; D tentatively reads TRBD1 or TRBD2 (5 bases each). Trimming took off 4 bases at V and 1 base at J, with 16 bases between the two ends. Looked up from germline, CDR1 is DFQATT and CDR2 is SNEGSKA (reference sequence). This CDR3 is built from 15 residues. CDR3 sequence reads: CSATLDSGTQETQYF. The CDR3 nucleotides are TGCAGTGCTACCCTGGACTCCGGGACCCAAGAGACCCAGTACTTC.

This clonotype was counted at least ten times. The V gene is TRBV12-3 or TRBV12-4, the J gene TRBJ2-1, with TRBD1 identical over 8 bases. J lost 5 bases, V lost 2 bases, and 5 bases had no gene match. This CDR3 is built from 15 residues. The CDR3 sequence: CASSLNTGGNNEQFF. CDR3 bases: TGTGCCAGCAGTTTAAACACAGGGGGGAACAATGAGCAGTTCTTC.

This clonotype was found many times. V and J are TRBV27 and TRBJ2-3, with TRBD2 matching 7 bases. After removal of 7 bases from V and 3 bases from J, the junction contained 7 bases not matched to a gene. This CDR3 is 14 amino acids long. Germline V CDR1 and CDR2: MNHEY, SMNVEV (reference sequence). As DNA, the CDR3 is TGTGCCAGCACCCCCGCGGGGGAGACAGATACGCAGTATTTT. Encoded protein: CASTPAGETDTQYF.